Listed below are T cell receptor beta chains from one sample, sequenced in a study of blood T cell repertoires in COVID-19. Sequencing used immunoSEQ multiplex PCR; TCRdb keeps in-frame clones, though not all of them. The sample has 150,000 to 200,000 clones, more than 75% seen once. The specimen sequenced was peripheral blood. These receptors all come from a man aged 18 to 30 with active or convalescent COVID-19. The CDR3 runs from the conserved cysteine through the conserved F or W. A D gene is named only where the DNA matches it firmly. Size values are once, few and many counts, or a class for expanded clones, and some rows have none.

CDR3: CASSPYGGMAAGELFF
DNA: TGTGCCAGCTCACCATATGGCGGGATGGCCGCCGGGGAGCTGTTTTTT
size: NA
D: NA
V: TRBV18
J: TRBJ2-2

CDR3: CASSQRVSAINEQFF
DNA: TGTGCCAGCAGCCAGCGGGTCAGCGCAATCAATGAGCAGTTCTTC
size: once
D: NA
V: TRBV5-4
J: TRBJ2-1

CDR3: CATAWGEETQYF
DNA: TGTGCCACCGCCTGGGGAGAAGAGACCCAGTACTTC
size: NA
D: NA
V: TRBV10-3
J: TRBJ2-5

CDR3: CASSLGLAGEAYEQYF
DNA: TGTGCCAGCAGCTTAGGTCTCGCGGGAGAGGCCTACGAGCAGTACTTC
size: NA
D: TRBD2
V: TRBV7-9
J: TRBJ2-7

CDR3: CASGGEGVEPQHF
DNA: TGTGCCAGCGGGGGGGAAGGGGTTGAGCCCCAGCATTTT
size: NA
D: NA
V: TRBV28
J: TRBJ1-5

CDR3: CAISEPTGTGELFF
DNA: TGTGCCATCAGTGAGCCGACAGGGACCGGGGAGCTGTTTTTT
size: NA
D: TRBD1
V: TRBV10-3
J: TRBJ2-2

CDR3: CSASNWRQGRTEAFF
DNA: TGCAGTGCTAGTAATTGGAGACAGGGTAGAACTGAAGCTTTCTTT
size: once
D: TRBD1
V: TRBV20-1
J: TRBJ1-1

CDR3: CASSRSGDNKELFF
DNA: TGTGCCAGCAGCCGTAGCGGGGATAACAAGGAGCTGTTTTTT
size: once
D: TRBD2
V: TRBV2
J: TRBJ2-2

CDR3: CASSRGLEGNEQFF
DNA: TGTGCCAGCAGCCGGGGACTAGAGGGAAATGAGCAGTTCTTC
size: NA
D: TRBD2
V: TRBV16
J: TRBJ2-1

CDR3: CASSFLGGSGYEQYF
DNA: TGTGCCAGCAGTTTCCTCGGCGGATCCGGGTACGAGCAGTACTTC
size: NA
D: NA
V: TRBV6-2/TRBV6-3
J: TRBJ2-7